This entry describes one T cell receptor (beta chain). This entry is derived from a study of cytomegalovirus exposure and HLA in healthy donors. PCR was performed using 60 Vbeta and 13 Jbeta primers. Profiled with immunoSEQ multiplex PCR; TCRdb holds only in-frame clones, not every one. The sample holds under 95,000 clones, less than 10% seen once. Sequenced: PBMCs. This receptor was taken from a man aged 45 to 65 in good health and CMV-seronegative.

This chain's CDR3 is CASSLSSPGGTGELFF. Here the CDR3 DNA reads TGTGCCAGCAGTTTGTCGTCACCGGGGGGCACCGGGGAGCTGTTTTTT. The rearrangement joins TRBV27 to TRBJ2-2; 7 bases agree with TRBD2. The CDR3 has 16 residues. Germline CDR1 and CDR2: MNHEY and SMNVEV (reference sequence). Trimming took 3 bases from V and 4 from J; bases not matched to a gene: 8.